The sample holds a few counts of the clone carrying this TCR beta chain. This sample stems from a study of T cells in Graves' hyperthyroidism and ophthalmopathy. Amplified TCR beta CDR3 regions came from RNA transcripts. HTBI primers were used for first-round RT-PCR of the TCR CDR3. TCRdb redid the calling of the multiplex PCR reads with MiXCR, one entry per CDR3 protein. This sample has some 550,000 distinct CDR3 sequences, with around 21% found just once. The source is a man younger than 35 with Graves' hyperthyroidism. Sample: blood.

The CDR3 is CASSLIWGRGYEQYF. CDR3 DNA sequence: TGTGCCAGCAGCTTGATATGGGGGCGTGGGTACGAGCAGTACTTC. The chain employs TRBV5-5 and TRBJ2-7; D is perhaps TRBD1 (6 bases). Per the germline V gene, CDR1 is SGHKS and CDR2 is YYEKEE (reference sequence). V lost 1 base and J lost 4, with 15 bases in between. The CDR3 extends over 15 amino acids.